The 15 T cell receptor beta chains below all came from one sample that was sequenced in a study of vaccination effects on CD4 cells after COVID-19. For these TCRs, the target antigens are not known. Clones were read by immunoSEQ multiplex PCR, and TCRdb kept only the in-frame ones, dropping some. The sample holds around 46,000 clones, approximately 81% seen once. With the ViraFEST assay, the study expanded antigen-specific CD4+ T cells using viral peptide pools, then sequenced them. Cultured cells yielded isolated CD4+ T cells after 10 days. Sometime from March through December 2020, the person acquired a SARS-CoV-2 infection that PCR confirmed. The starting material was CD4+ T cells from PBMCs cultured with a peptide pool, obtained before COVID-19 vaccination. These receptors were collected from a human donor who had a prior SARS-CoV-2 infection.

This chain links TRBV7-9 with TRBJ1-4; tentatively, D is TRBD1 (6 bases). Germline V gene lookup returns CDR1 SEHNR and CDR2 FQNEAQ (reference sequence). The CDR3 consists of 14 residues. V lost 5 bases and J 7 bases, leaving 14 bases between the germline ends. CDR3 residues: CASSPGVGGEKLFF. The CDR3 coding sequence is TGTGCCAGCAGCCCAGGGGTGGGAGGTGAAAAACTGTTTTTT.

J is TRBJ2-7 and V is TRBV9; 7 positions agree with TRBD1. Germline V gives CDR1 SGDLS, CDR2 YYNGEE. V trimming: 0 bases; J trimming: 7 bases; junction bases outside the gene matches: 7. The CDR3 covers 14 residues. CDR3 sequence (DNA): TGTGCCAGCAGCGTAGAGGTCAGGGGGAGAGAGCAGTACTTC. This codes for CASSVEVRGREQYF.

The V call is TRBV5-6, the J call TRBJ1-2; D is unclear. V was cut by 2 bases and J by 7 bases, with 15 bases left in between. Per the germline V gene, CDR1 is SGHDT and CDR2 is YYEEEE. This CDR3 has 14 residues. DNA of the CDR3: TGTGCCAGCAGCTTTTTTCAGAGCTTCTTTGGCTACACCTTC. It yields the protein CASSFFQSFFGYTF. Supplemented by reference TRBV5-6 and TRBJ1-2, the full variable domain reads DAGVTQSPTHLIKTRGQQVTLRCSPKSGHDTVSWYQQALGQGPQFIFQYYEEEERQRGNFPDRFSGHQFPNYSSELNVNALLLGDSALYLCASSFFQSFFGYTFGSGTRLTVV.

This sequence joins TRBV7-9 and TRBJ1-1; D is unclear. Germline V CDR1 and CDR2: SEHNR, FQNEAQ (reference sequence). This CDR3 region has 13 residues. V was shortened by 1 base and J by 7 bases, with 10 bases between the two germline ends. The DNA of the CDR3 is TGTGCCAGCAGCTTAGTTAGGCTGGGTGAAGCTTTCTTT. Translated: CASSLVRLGEAFF.

This clone occurred once. The J gene is TRBJ1-6, the V gene TRBV19; D gene uncertain. V was pared by 3 bases and J by 10 bases, with 10 bases between. The CDR3 length is 13 residues. The germline V gene has CDR1 LNHDA and CDR2 SQIVND (reference sequence). The CDR3 sequence: CASSIGRSSPLHF. The CDR3 DNA follows: TGTGCCAGTAGTATCGGTAGGTCCTCACCCCTCCACTTT.

The CDR3, as DNA: TGTGCCAGCAGCTCCATTTTAGGAGGCTCCTACGAGCAGTACTTC. Encoded protein: CASSSILGGSYEQYF. The rearrangement links TRBV7-2 to TRBJ2-7, with D maybe TRBD2 (5 bases). Deletions cut 4 bases from V and 0 bases from J, with 13 bases between. The CDR3 length is 15 residues. Per germline, CDR1 SGHTA and CDR2 FQGNSA.

This clone was counted once. This sequence joins TRBV14 and TRBJ2-3, with D possibly TRBD2 on 5 matching bases. The CDR3 totals 16 residues. The germline CDR1 and CDR2 sequences are SGHDN and FVKESK. Trimming removed 1 base from V and 7 bases from J, with 18 bases in between. The CDR3 is CASSQAPGYILYTQYF. CDR3 bases: TGTGCCAGCAGCCAAGCGCCGGGATATATTCTCTATACGCAGTATTTT.

The rearrangement joins TRBV3-1 (or the pseudogene TRBV3-2) to TRBJ2-3; a possible D gene is TRBD2 (6 bases). The CDR3 totals 17 residues. The V end was cut by 0 bases, the J end by 0 bases, with 13 bases between. The germline gives CDR1 LGHDT, CDR2 YNNKEL (reference sequence). The DNA for the CDR3 is TGTGCCAGCAGCCAAGATAAGACTAGACGCAGCACAGATACGCAGTATTTT. Translation: CASSQDKTRRSTDTQYF.

This clone was seen more than once but under ten times. V usage is TRBV14 and J usage is TRBJ1-2; TRBD1 matches at 10 bases. CDR3 size: 16 residues. The junction had 11 bases not matched to a gene; V was cut back by 5 bases and J by 5 bases. The germline V gene encodes CDR1 SGHDN and CDR2 FVKESK. CDR3 amino acids: CASSELDRGLRYGYTF. CDR3 DNA: TGTGCCAGCAGCGAATTAGACAGGGGGCTGCGGTATGGCTACACCTTC. Full variable domain (remainder filled in from reference TRBV14 and TRBJ1-2): EAGVTQFPSHSVIEKGQTVTLRCDPISGHDNLYWYRRVMGKEIKFLLHFVKESKQDESGMPNNRFLAERTGGTYSTLKVQPAELEDSGVYFCASSELDRGLRYGYTFGSGTRLTVV.

This chain links TRBV4-1 with TRBJ2-7, with 8 bases lining up with TRBD2. Trimming took 4 bases from V and 2 from J; bases not matched to a gene: 4. CDR1 and CDR2 from the germline V gene are MGHRA and YSYEKL. CDR3 length: 14 residues. The CDR3 here is CASSRVAGPYEQYF. The DNA of the CDR3 is TGCGCCAGCAGCCGGGTAGCGGGGCCCTACGAGCAGTACTTC.

This clone was found once. The chain joins TRBV5-1 to TRBJ2-2; 12 bases line up with TRBD1. This CDR3 spans 17 amino acids. Germline CDR1 reads SGHRS; CDR2 reads YFSETQ. Losses at the gene ends were 4 bases for V and 3 bases for J; bases not matched to a gene: 7. CDR3: CASSQVGQGADTGELFF. As DNA, the CDR3 is TGCGCCAGCAGCCAGGTGGGACAGGGGGCGGACACCGGGGAGCTGTTTTTT. Looking up the rest from reference TRBV5-1 and TRBJ2-2 gives the full variable domain: KAGVTQTPRYLIKTRGQQVTLSCSPISGHRSVSWYQQTPGQGLQFLFEYFSETQRNKGNFPGRFSGRQFSNSRSEMNVSTLELGDSALYLCASSQVGQGADTGELFFGEGSRLTVL.

The chain links TRBV5-1 to TRBJ2-3; 11 nucleotides agree with TRBD2. The germline gives CDR1 SGHRS, CDR2 YFSETQ. The CDR3 extends over 16 amino acids. V trimming: 0 bases; J trimming: 4 bases; junction bases outside the gene matches: 4. The CDR3 nucleotides are TGCGCCAGCAGCTTGGTTGGGACTAGCGGTCCAGATACGCAGTATTTT. Protein: CASSLVGTSGPDTQYF.

The rearrangement links TRBV5-4 to TRBJ2-5, with 8 bases fitting TRBD1. The V and J ends lost 5 bases and 5 bases, in that order; junction bases with no gene match: 8. The length of the CDR3 is 14 residues. CDR1 is SGHNT, CDR2 YYREEE, per germline (reference sequence). This chain's CDR3 is CASSPRGRPETQYF. The CDR3 nucleotides are TGTGCCAGCAGTCCCAGGGGGCGCCCGGAGACCCAGTACTTC.

This chain uses TRBV3-1 (or the pseudogene TRBV3-2) with TRBJ1-6; D not resolved. CDR1 is LGHDT and CDR2 is YNNKEL in the germline V gene (reference sequence). Trimming cost V 3 bases and J 8 bases, with 8 bases left between them. The CDR3 spans 13 residues. CDR3 sequence: CASSHRPDSPLHF. Here the CDR3 DNA reads TGTGCCAGCAGCCACCGCCCCGATTCACCCCTCCACTTT.

This sequence joins TRBV2 and TRBJ2-1; 9 bases align to TRBD2. The CDR3 runs to 13 residues. Losses at the gene ends were 11 bases for V and 9 bases for J; bases not matched to a gene: 11. Germline values: CDR1 SNHLY, CDR2 FYNNEI. CDR3 region: CAGAKRGEGEQFF. DNA for the CDR3: TGTGCCGGGGCAAAGCGGGGGGAAGGTGAGCAGTTCTTC. Full variable domain (remainder filled in from reference TRBV2 and TRBJ2-1): EPEVTQTPSHQVTQMGQEVILRCVPISNHLYFYWYRQILGQKVEFLVSFYNNEISEKSEIFDDQFSVERPDGSNFTLKIRSTKLEDSAMYFCAGAKRGEGEQFFGPGTRLTVL.